This T cell receptor beta chain appears in the sequencing data of a study of T cells in Graves' hyperthyroidism and ophthalmopathy. This clonotype was detected many times. What was amplified from RNA transcripts were TCR beta CDR3 regions. When the TCR CDR3 underwent first-round RT-PCR, the HTBI primer set was used. A single record per CDR3 protein comes from TCRdb applying MiXCR to the multiplex PCR reads. The data show about 110,000 distinct CDR3 sequences, about 15% seen once. This CDR3 is built from 16 residues. Germline loops: CDR1 MDHEN, CDR2 SYDVKM. The V end lost 4 bases, the J end lost 1 base, and 16 bases lay between the germline ends.

This clonotype originated in a woman in her fifties or sixties with Graves' hyperthyroidism. The material sequenced was blood. This rearrangement joins TRBV28 to TRBJ2-5; a possible D gene is TRBD2 (6 bases). The CDR3 DNA reads TGTGCCAGCAGTTGGGGCAGTAGCGGACGCCAAGAGACCCAGTACTTC. It specifies CASSWGSSGRQETQYF.